Listed below are T cell receptor beta chains from one sample, sequenced in a study of blood T cell repertoires in COVID-19. TCRdb's copy holds only in-frame clones and misses some; the assay was immunoSEQ multiplex PCR. Among 95,000 to 100,000 clones listed, 84% were seen once. The specimen was peripheral blood. These receptors came from a human donor in a cohort sampled during active COVID-19. The CDR3 runs from the conserved cysteine through the conserved F or W. A D gene is named only where the DNA matches it firmly. Rows give clone size only sometimes, using once, few, many, or a class for an expanded clone.

j_call d_call v_call clone_size cdr3_nt cdr3_aa
TRBJ1-1 . TRBV6-5 few TGTGCCAGCAGAACCGGCACGGGGAGCGCTGAAGCTTTCTTT CASRTGTGSAEAFF
TRBJ2-5 . TRBV3-1/TRBV3-2 . TGTGCCAGCAGCCATGAGGGAAGGGAGACCCAGTACTTC CASSHEGRETQYF
TRBJ1-2 . TRBV5-4 . TGTGCCAGCAGCCTTGGGGCGGGGAATACATGGGGCTACACCTTC CASSLGAGNTWGYTF
TRBJ2-2 TRBD1 TRBV9 . TGTGCCAGCAGAGGGACAGGGGGCACCGGGGAGCTGTTTTTT CASRGTGGTGELFF
TRBJ1-2 . TRBV6-5 . TGTGCCAGCAGTACGGAGGGGCGGAGCTATGGCTACACCTTC CASSTEGRSYGYTF
TRBJ2-7 TRBD2 TRBV3-1/TRBV3-2 . TGTGCCAGCAGCGATCCCCTAGCGGGCTACGAGCAGTACTTC CASSDPLAGYEQYF
TRBJ1-5 . TRBV5-8 . TGTGCCAGCAGCTTGATGGAGAATCAGCCCCAGCATTTT CASSLMENQPQHF
TRBJ2-7 . TRBV19 . TGTGCCAGTAGGGGGGACTTCACCTACGAGCAGTACTTC CASRGDFTYEQYF
TRBJ2-5 TRBD2 TRBV7-2 . TGTGCCAGCAGCTTATTTCTAGCGGGGGGGCAAGAGACCCAGTACTTC CASSLFLAGGQETQYF
TRBJ1-6 . TRBV28 . TGTGCCAGCAGCCGGACTAGGGGGTCTTCACCCCTCCACTTT CASSRTRGSSPLHF
TRBJ1-2 TRBD1 TRBV19 . TGTGCCAGTAGTGTCCCCACAGGGGGCGATGGCTACACCTTC CASSVPTGGDGYTF